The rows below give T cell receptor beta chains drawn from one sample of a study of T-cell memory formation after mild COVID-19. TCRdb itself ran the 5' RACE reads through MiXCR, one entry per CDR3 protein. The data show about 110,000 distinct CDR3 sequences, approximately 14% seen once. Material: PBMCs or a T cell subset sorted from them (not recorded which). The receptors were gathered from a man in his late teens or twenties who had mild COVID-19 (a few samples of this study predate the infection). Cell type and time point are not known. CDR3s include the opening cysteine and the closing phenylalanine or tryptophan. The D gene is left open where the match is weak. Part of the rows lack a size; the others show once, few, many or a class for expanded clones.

DNA: TGCGCCAGCAGTGAACGGGCCTGGGACGAGCAGTACTTC
CDR3: CASSERAWDEQYF
V: TRBV10-1
D: -
J: TRBJ2-7
size: few

DNA: TGCGCCAGCAGCCAAGACGTGGACAGGGACTACAATGAGCAGTTCTTC
CDR3: CASSQDVDRDYNEQFF
V: TRBV4-3
D: TRBD1
J: TRBJ2-1
size: many

DNA: TGTGCCAGCAACTTCGGGACAGACGATTCACCCCTCCACTTT
CDR3: CASNFGTDDSPLHF
V: TRBV5-4
D: TRBD1
J: TRBJ1-6
size: few

DNA: TGTGCCAGCAGTTATCAGGGACCCATCTCTGGGGCCAACGTCCTGACTTTC
CDR3: CASSYQGPISGANVLTF
V: TRBV6-5
D: -
J: TRBJ2-6
size: -

DNA: TGTGCCAGCAGCTTAATTGAGAATCCTCACCTCCACTTT
CDR3: CASSLIENPHLHF
V: TRBV7-9
D: -
J: TRBJ1-6
size: many

DNA: TGCGCCAGCAGCTCTCTTCCGGACCCTGAAGCTTTCTTT
CDR3: CASSSLPDPEAFF
V: TRBV4-1
D: -
J: TRBJ1-1
size: few

DNA: TGTGCCAGCAGACAAACAGGGGGCGAGGCAGATACGCAGTATTTT
CDR3: CASRQTGGEADTQYF
V: TRBV12-3/TRBV12-4
D: TRBD1
J: TRBJ2-3
size: -

DNA: TGTGCCAGCAGCGGAAATAGTAGGGACATCGACGAAAAACTGTTTTTT
CDR3: CASSGNSRDIDEKLFF
V: TRBV7-2
D: -
J: TRBJ1-4
size: -

DNA: TGTGCCAGCAGACCCGGAACAGACGAGACCCAGTACTTC
CDR3: CASRPGTDETQYF
V: TRBV2
D: -
J: TRBJ2-5
size: few

DNA: TGTGCCAGCAGTTTCTCGAAGTTTTATGGCTACACCTTC
CDR3: CASSFSKFYGYTF
V: TRBV27
D: -
J: TRBJ1-2
size: -

DNA: TGTGCCAGCAGCTCCCCAGGGGCCACAGATACGCAGTATTTT
CDR3: CASSSPGATDTQYF
V: TRBV7-2
D: -
J: TRBJ2-3
size: many

DNA: TGTGCCAGCAGCTTAGCGTCGCAGGGTCGGGGGCAGTTCTTC
CDR3: CASSLASQGRGQFF
V: TRBV7-2
D: -
J: TRBJ2-1
size: few

DNA: TGTGCCAGCAGCTTGGCCTCGGCTAGGCCCACAGATACGCAGTATTTT
CDR3: CASSLASARPTDTQYF
V: TRBV5-1
D: -
J: TRBJ2-3
size: -

DNA: TGCGCCAGCAGCCAGTCTTGGGTGAATGCGAACACCGGGGAGCTGTTTTTT
CDR3: CASSQSWVNANTGELFF
V: TRBV4-1
D: -
J: TRBJ2-2
size: few

DNA: TGTGCCAGCAACGATCCCAGTGACAGACAAGAGACCCAGTACTTC
CDR3: CASNDPSDRQETQYF
V: TRBV7-9
D: -
J: TRBJ2-5
size: -

DNA: TGCGCCAGCAGCCCCAATCCGGAGGCACTCTATGGCTACACCTTC
CDR3: CASSPNPEALYGYTF
V: TRBV4-1
D: -
J: TRBJ1-2
size: few

DNA: TGTGCCACCAGTGATGGGGTCGGTATCACAGATACGCAGTATTTT
CDR3: CATSDGVGITDTQYF
V: TRBV24-1
D: -
J: TRBJ2-3
size: -

DNA: TGTGCCAGCAGCGTAGGCACAGGGATACGCTACGAGCAGTACTTC
CDR3: CASSVGTGIRYEQYF
V: TRBV9
D: -
J: TRBJ2-7
size: few

DNA: TGTGCCAGCAGTGAATTTTTAAGGGGGGACTCAGGGAATGAGCAGTTCTTC
CDR3: CASSEFLRGDSGNEQFF
V: TRBV25-1
D: -
J: TRBJ2-1
size: few

DNA: TGTGCCAGCAGCTCACGACCGGACAGGGGCCCTCAGCCCCAGCATTTT
CDR3: CASSSRPDRGPQPQHF
V: TRBV7-3
D: TRBD1
J: TRBJ1-5
size: few

DNA: TGTGCCAGCACCACGTTAGGGACAGGCAGCACAGATACGCAGTATTTT
CDR3: CASTTLGTGSTDTQYF
V: TRBV2
D: TRBD1
J: TRBJ2-3
size: -

DNA: TGTGCCAGCAGCCGTGCGGCCCTGAGCAATCAGCCCCAGCATTTT
CDR3: CASSRAALSNQPQHF
V: TRBV27
D: -
J: TRBJ1-5
size: few

DNA: TGTGCCAGCAGCGAAGACCAGGGGCTTCCCTACAATGAGCAGTTCTTC
CDR3: CASSEDQGLPYNEQFF
V: TRBV6-2/TRBV6-3
D: -
J: TRBJ2-1
size: many

DNA: TGTGCCAGCAGTTCCACTGCCTCCGGGACAGGGTATTCACCCCTCCACTTT
CDR3: CASSSTASGTGYSPLHF
V: TRBV6-6
D: TRBD1
J: TRBJ1-6
size: -

DNA: TGTGCCGTAACAAAGGGTTTCGTAGCGGGGCTCACAGATACGCAGTATTTT
CDR3: CAVTKGFVAGLTDTQYF
V: TRBV6-6
D: TRBD2
J: TRBJ2-3
size: few

DNA: TGTGCCAGCAGTGACAGCGGGGACACCGGGGAGCTGTTTTTT
CDR3: CASSDSGDTGELFF
V: TRBV6-4
D: TRBD2
J: TRBJ2-2
size: many

DNA: TGTGCCAGCAGTTTATCGGCCACTGAAGCTTTCTTT
CDR3: CASSLSATEAFF
V: TRBV12-3/TRBV12-4
D: -
J: TRBJ1-1
size: few

DNA: TGCAGTGCAAGCCCTACAGGGAATCCTGGAAACACCATATATTTT
CDR3: CSASPTGNPGNTIYF
V: TRBV20-1
D: -
J: TRBJ1-3
size: few

DNA: TGCAGTGCTAGAGATCGGGGTGAAAGCTCCTACGAGCAGTACTTC
CDR3: CSARDRGESSYEQYF
V: TRBV20-1
D: -
J: TRBJ2-7
size: few

DNA: TGTGCCAGCAGCTTACTGGGTGACGCGAACACCGGGGAGCTGTTTTTT
CDR3: CASSLLGDANTGELFF
V: TRBV7-9
D: -
J: TRBJ2-2
size: -

DNA: TGTGCCAGCAGCCTCGACCGCACAGATACGCAGTATTTT
CDR3: CASSLDRTDTQYF
V: TRBV12-3/TRBV12-4
D: -
J: TRBJ2-3
size: few

DNA: TGCGCCAGCAGCTTGGTGCCAGGGCGGACTGAAGCTTTCTTT
CDR3: CASSLVPGRTEAFF
V: TRBV5-1
D: -
J: TRBJ1-1
size: few

DNA: TGCGCCAGCAGCCAAGCTTTCGGGGGGTCAAATCAGCCCCAGCATTTT
CDR3: CASSQAFGGSNQPQHF
V: TRBV4-1
D: -
J: TRBJ1-5
size: few